This passage covers 22 T cell receptor beta chains from one sample sequenced in a study of blood T cell repertoires in COVID-19. This table comes from immunoSEQ multiplex PCR, and its TCRdb copy is limited to in-frame clones, with some not included. The sample has about 170,000 clones, approximately 82% seen once. Sample: PBMCs or T cells enriched from blood (not recorded which). The receptors come from a woman aged 45-59 years who had recovered from COVID-19.

The rearrangement uses TRBV7-2 and TRBJ2-3; tentatively, D is TRBD1 (6 bases). The V end lost 2 bases, the J end lost 4 bases, and 16 bases lay between the germline ends. Per germline, CDR1 SGHTA and CDR2 FQGNSA. The CDR3 covers 16 residues. CDR3 DNA: TGTGCCAGCAGCTTACAACAAGTAACAGGGTCAGATACGCAGTATTTT. Its protein product is CASSLQQVTGSDTQYF.

J is TRBJ1-1 and V is TRBV5-6, with D unclear. V was trimmed by 2 bases and J by 3 bases, leaving 8 bases between them. The CDR3 length is 13 residues. Germline V gene lookup returns CDR1 SGHDT and CDR2 YYEEEE. DNA of the CDR3: TGTGCCAGCAGCTTCGGGTGGGACACTGAAGCTTTCTTT. This encodes CASSFGWDTEAFF.

The V gene is TRBV24-1, the J gene TRBJ1-2; D remains unclear. The CDR3 is made up of 12 amino acids. Germline V gene data show CDR1 as KGHDR and CDR2 as SFDVKD. The ends were cut back, 9 bases at V and 0 bases at J, with 7 bases in the middle. The CDR3 DNA is TGTGCCACCGGCGGAGCTAACTATGGCTACACCTTC. Its translation: CATGGANYGYTF.

This chain connects TRBV7-2 to TRBJ1-4, with D possibly matching TRBD1 (6 bases). CDR3 size: 14 residues. V lost 5 bases to trimming and J lost 2 bases, with 9 bases between them. Germline CDR1 is SGHTA and CDR2 is FQGNSA. The CDR3 DNA reads as TGTGCCAGCAGCCGGGGGGCCACTAATGAAAAACTGTTTTTT. Its protein product is CASSRGATNEKLFF.

J is TRBJ1-6 and V is TRBV18; 9 bases are a match to TRBD1. Per the germline V gene, CDR1 is KGHSH and CDR2 is LQKENI. The CDR3 loop spans 15 amino acids. The junction had 6 bases not matched to a gene; V was cut back by 3 bases and J by 9 bases. The CDR3 sequence is CASSPPGQGSSPLHF. Written as DNA, the CDR3 is TGTGCCAGCTCACCCCCGGGACAGGGAAGTTCACCCCTCCACTTT.

In its sample, this clone was seen a few times. The J gene is TRBJ1-1, the V gene TRBV2; 11 bases align to TRBD1. CDR3 length equals 13 residues. The V gene's germline CDR1 is SNHLY and CDR2 FYNNEI. J was trimmed by 12 bases and V by 6 bases; bases with no gene match: 9. Written as DNA, the CDR3 is TGTGCCAGCAGCGGACAGGGGGCCGGGGAAACTTTCTTT. Translated: CASSGQGAGETFF.

V gene TRBV6-2 or TRBV6-3 combines with J gene TRBJ2-2; D not certain. Looked up from germline, CDR1 is MNHEY and CDR2 is SVGEGT. Trimming took 6 bases from V and 4 from J, leaving 9 bases between them. This CDR3 contains 13 residues. DNA for the CDR3: TGTGCCAGCAGCCCCCGTCGCACCGGGGAGCTGTTTTTT. Protein sequence: CASSPRRTGELFF.

This sequence joins TRBV6-5 and TRBJ2-1, with D unresolved. V was pared by 6 bases and J by 8 bases, with 17 bases between. The CDR3 is made up of 14 amino acids. The V gene's germline CDR1 is MNHEY and CDR2 SVGAGI. CDR3 DNA sequence: TGTGCCAGCAGGTCTCCCATGGTGGCCCATGAGCAGTTCTTC. This encodes CASRSPMVAHEQFF.

This chain connects TRBV21-1 to TRBJ2-7; the listed D gene, TRBD2, was not tested against the DNA. TRBV21-1 is flagged as a pseudogene. There are 23 residues in the CDR3. The CDR3 nucleotides read TGTGCCAGCAGCAAAAGACCTCGTCCCCGAGTAGCGGGGCACCAACCCTTTACCTACGAGCAGTACGTC. Amino acid sequence: CASSKRPRPRVAGHQPFTYEQYV.

This chain joins TRBV6-5 and TRBJ1-2, with a possible D match to TRBD1 (5 bases). The V gene lost 4 bases and the J gene lost 5 bases, with 14 bases spanning the gap. The CDR3 extends over 14 amino acids. Germline V gene data show CDR1 as MNHEY and CDR2 as SVGAGI. In DNA form, the CDR3 reads TGTGCCAGCAGTTTCAGGCAGGGTTTATATGGCTACACCTTC. The encoded protein is CASSFRQGLYGYTF.

This clone was observed at least ten times. The rearrangement links TRBV3-1 (or the pseudogene TRBV3-2) to TRBJ1-1; 7 bases match TRBD1. With V trimmed by 5 bases and J by 1 base, 4 bases remained unmatched. Germline V lookup: CDR1 LGHDT, CDR2 YNNKEL (reference sequence). The CDR3 length is 14 residues. DNA for the CDR3: TGTGCCAGCAGCGCCCAGGGGGAGAACACTGAAGCTTTCTTT. This sequence encodes CASSAQGENTEAFF.

V is TRBV2 and J is TRBJ1-6, with TRBD1 matching 7 bases. Germline CDR1 is SNHLY and CDR2 is FYNNEI. This CDR3 is built from 14 residues. V shed 8 bases and J 7 bases; nucleotides not matched to a gene: 8. In DNA, the CDR3 is TGTGCCAGCCTACTACAGGGGTGGAATTCACCCCTCCACTTT. Its translation: CASLLQGWNSPLHF.

The chain combines TRBV5-5 with TRBJ1-2; 8 bases align to TRBD1. V lost 4 bases and J lost 4; bases outside the gene matches: 9. The CDR3 runs to 15 residues. In germline, CDR1 is SGHKS, CDR2 YYEKEE (reference sequence). The CDR3 DNA reads TGTGCCAGCAGCCCTATCCCGGGACAGGTCTATGGCTACACCTTC. Its protein product is CASSPIPGQVYGYTF.

The chain employs TRBV28 and TRBJ1-2; D is ambiguous. V lost 4 bases to trimming and J lost 3 bases, with 9 bases between them. The germline gives CDR1 MDHEN, CDR2 SYDVKM. The CDR3 extends over 13 amino acids. The DNA for the CDR3 is TGTGCCAGCAGTTCGTCCGAGTACTATGGCTACACCTTC. Translation gives CASSSSEYYGYTF.

The V and J genes are TRBV24-1 and TRBJ1-2; 10 bases align to TRBD1. CDR1 is KGHDR and CDR2 is SFDVKD in the germline V gene. Trimming took 4 bases from V and 4 from J; bases not matched to a gene: 14. The CDR3 consists of 18 residues. The CDR3 DNA reads as TGTGCCACCAGTGACGAAGGGAGACAGGGGGCGAGTCGCTATGGCTACACCTTC. It specifies CATSDEGRQGASRYGYTF.

The chain employs TRBV30 and TRBJ1-2; the match to TRBD1 covers 7 bases. V gave up 1 base and J gave up 5 bases; unmatched junction bases: 1. Germline CDR1 reads GTSNPN; CDR2 reads SVGIG (reference sequence). This CDR3 contains 12 residues. CDR3 sequence: CAWSGGQYGYTF. Here the CDR3 DNA reads TGTGCCTGGAGTGGGGGACAGTATGGCTACACCTTC.

The rearrangement links TRBV4-1 to TRBJ2-2, with TRBD1 identical over 7 bases. The CDR3 contains 14 residues. Germline CDR1 reads MGHRA; CDR2 reads YSYEKL. V shed 11 bases and J 3 bases; nucleotides not matched to a gene: 9. The CDR3 DNA reads TGCGCCGGGCGGACAGGTATAGACACCGGGGAGCTGTTTTTT. Amino acid sequence: CAGRTGIDTGELFF.

The chain carries TRBV2 and TRBJ2-7; no clear D. The CDR3 covers 14 residues. Germline values: CDR1 SNHLY, CDR2 FYNNEI. The CDR3 protein is CASSDLLFSSEQYV. The CDR3, as DNA: TGTGCCAGCAGTGATTTGTTATTTTCCTCCGAGCAGTACGTC.

This chain links TRBV28 with TRBJ1-1, with 7 bases identical to TRBD1. Trimming took 5 bases from V and 4 from J; bases not matched to a gene: 4. Germline V gene lookup returns CDR1 MDHEN and CDR2 SYDVKM. This CDR3 comprises 13 residues. Here the CDR3 DNA reads TGTGCCAGCAGTCCCCACAGGGGCACTGAAGCTTTCTTT. Protein product: CASSPHRGTEAFF.

The rearrangement uses TRBV28 and TRBJ1-5; 7 nucleotides match TRBD1. J gave up 7 bases and V 6 bases, and 6 bases lay outside the gene matches. The CDR3 consists of 13 residues. Germline V gene lookup returns CDR1 MDHEN and CDR2 SYDVKM. CDR3: CASRQTGSQPQHF. The DNA for the CDR3 is TGTGCCAGCAGACAGACAGGGTCCCAGCCCCAGCATTTT.

This clone has a single count. The gene calls are TRBV5-1 and TRBJ1-2; TRBD1 matches at 7 bases. The J segment lost 8 bases and the V segment lost 3 bases, leaving 10 bases of the junction unmatched. From germline, CDR1 is SGHRS and CDR2 YFSETQ. The length of the CDR3 is 14 residues. The DNA of the CDR3 is TGCGCCAGCAGCTCCACCCGGACAGGTGTGGGCTACACCTTC. This sequence encodes CASSSTRTGVGYTF.

The V gene is TRBV13, the J gene TRBJ1-1; D gene uncertain. The CDR3 is 14 amino acids. Per the germline V gene, CDR1 is PRHDT and CDR2 is FYEKMQ (reference sequence). Between the trimmed V and J ends, which lost 5 bases and 0 bases, there was a span of 10 bases. CDR3 nucleotides: TGTGCCAGCAGCGGACGGGAGTTGAACACTGAAGCTTTCTTT. Translating gives CASSGRELNTEAFF.